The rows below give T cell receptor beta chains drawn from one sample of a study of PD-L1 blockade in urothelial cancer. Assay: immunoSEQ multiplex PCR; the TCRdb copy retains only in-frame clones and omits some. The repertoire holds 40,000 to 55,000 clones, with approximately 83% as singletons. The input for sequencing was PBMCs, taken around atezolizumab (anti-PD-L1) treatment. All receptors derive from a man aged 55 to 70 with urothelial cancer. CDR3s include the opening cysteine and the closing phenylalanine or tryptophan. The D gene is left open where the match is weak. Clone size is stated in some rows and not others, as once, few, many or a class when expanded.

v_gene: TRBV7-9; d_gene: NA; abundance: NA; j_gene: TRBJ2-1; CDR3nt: TGTGCCAGCAGCCCCCTTCGAGGGCGGGGCCTCCACAATGAGCAGTTCTTC; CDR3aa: CASSPLRGRGLHNEQFF
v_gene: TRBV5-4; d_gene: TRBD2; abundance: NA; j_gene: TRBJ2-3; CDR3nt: TGTGCCAGCAGCAGAGGCCCGGGGGGGGCAGATACGCAGTATTTT; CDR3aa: CASSRGPGGADTQYF
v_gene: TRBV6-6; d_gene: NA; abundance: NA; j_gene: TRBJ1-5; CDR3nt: TGTGCCAGCAGACTCAATCAGCCCCAGCATTTT; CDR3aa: CASRLNQPQHF
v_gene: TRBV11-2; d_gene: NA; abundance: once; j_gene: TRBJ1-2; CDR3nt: TGTGCCAGCAGCTTACAACAGGGAACCTTAGCTAACTATGGCTACACCTTC; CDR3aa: CASSLQQGTLANYGYTF
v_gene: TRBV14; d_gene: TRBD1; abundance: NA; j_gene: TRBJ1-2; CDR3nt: TGTGCCAGCAGCCCGGGACAGGACTATGGCTACACCTTC; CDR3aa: CASSPGQDYGYTF
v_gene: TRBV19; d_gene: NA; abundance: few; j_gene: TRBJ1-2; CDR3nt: TGTGCCAGTAGTATAGATCTGGCGGAGAACTATGGCTACACCTTC; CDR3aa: CASSIDLAENYGYTF
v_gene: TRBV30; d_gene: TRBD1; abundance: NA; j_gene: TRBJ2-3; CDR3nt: TGTGCCTGGAGTCGGTTTACAGGGGATATGCTACAATCTAGCACAGATACGCAGTATTTT; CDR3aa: CAWSRFTGDMLQSSTDTQYF
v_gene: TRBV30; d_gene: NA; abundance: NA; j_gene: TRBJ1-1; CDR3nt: TGTGCCTGGAGTCCCCCGGGGGAGACTGAAGCTTTCTTT; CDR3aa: CAWSPPGETEAFF
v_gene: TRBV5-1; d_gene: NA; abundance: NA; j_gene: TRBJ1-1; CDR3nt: TGCGCCAGCAGCTTGGCCCCAGAGAACACTGAAGCTTTCTTT; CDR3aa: CASSLAPENTEAFF
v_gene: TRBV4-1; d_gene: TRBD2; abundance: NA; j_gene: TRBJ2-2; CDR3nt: TGCGCCAGCAGCCAAGAGATACTAGCGGGGGGCCGGTCGAACACCGGGGAGCTGTTTTTT; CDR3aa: CASSQEILAGGRSNTGELFF
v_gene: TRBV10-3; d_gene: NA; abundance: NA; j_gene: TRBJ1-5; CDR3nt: TGTGCCATCAGTCGTATTGGGGGGGATCAGCCCCAGCATTTT; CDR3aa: CAISRIGGDQPQHF
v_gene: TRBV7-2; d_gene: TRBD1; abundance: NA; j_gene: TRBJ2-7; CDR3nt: TGTGCCAGCAGCTTACAGGGGGTAGGCGAGCAGTACTTC; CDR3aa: CASSLQGVGEQYF
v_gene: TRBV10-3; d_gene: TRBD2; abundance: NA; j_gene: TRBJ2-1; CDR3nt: TGTGCCATCAGTGAGTCGATGGCTAGCGGGGATCACAATGAGCAGTTCTTC; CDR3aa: CAISESMASGDHNEQFF
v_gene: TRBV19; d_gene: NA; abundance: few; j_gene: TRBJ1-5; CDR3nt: TGTGCCAGTAGTATTCAAGGGGATAGCAATCAGCCCCAGCATTTT; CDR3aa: CASSIQGDSNQPQHF
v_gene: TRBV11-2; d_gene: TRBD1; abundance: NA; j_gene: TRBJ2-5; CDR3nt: TGTGCCAGCAGCTTAGGGACAGGGCGAGAAGAGACCCAGTACTTC; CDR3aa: CASSLGTGREETQYF
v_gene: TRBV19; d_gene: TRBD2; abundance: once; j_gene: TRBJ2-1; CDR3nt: TGTGCCAGTAAAACTAGCGGGGTGAATGAGCAGTTCTTC; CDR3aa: CASKTSGVNEQFF
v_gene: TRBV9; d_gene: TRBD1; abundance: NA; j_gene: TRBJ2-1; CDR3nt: TGTGCCAGCAGCGGACAGGGTCGGAATGAGCAGTTCTTC; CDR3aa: CASSGQGRNEQFF
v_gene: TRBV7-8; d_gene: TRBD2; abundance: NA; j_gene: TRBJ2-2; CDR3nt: TGTGCCAGCAGTAAGGGACTAGCGGGGAACACCGGGGAGCTGTTTTTT; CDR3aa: CASSKGLAGNTGELFF
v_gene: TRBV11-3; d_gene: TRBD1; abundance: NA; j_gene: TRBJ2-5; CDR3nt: TGTGCCAGCAGCTTAGGTCAGGGGGCACAAGAGACCCAGTACTTC; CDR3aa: CASSLGQGAQETQYF
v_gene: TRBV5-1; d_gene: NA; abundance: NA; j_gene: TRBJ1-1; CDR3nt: TGCGCCAGCAGCTCGACAGGTACGAGAGGATTTGGCACTGAAGCTTTCTTT; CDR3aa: CASSSTGTRGFGTEAFF